These 16 T cell receptor beta chains came from one sample sequenced in a study of blood T cells in healthy people across ages. It was with a sample-barcoded 5' primer and a J-beta primer mix that a second PCR of about 6 to 12 cycles was run. MiXCR, run by TCRdb on the 5' RACE reads, gives a single entry per CDR3 protein. This sample has about 830,000 distinct CDR3 sequences; approximately 59% occur once, and the top ten carry 28%. What was sequenced was blood. The origin of the receptors is a man aged 25 to 40 in good health.

The CDR3 nucleotides read TGTGCCAGCTCACCCTCATCCGGGACACCGATTTTGCCCCAGCATTTT. Residues: CASSPSSGTPILPQHF. V usage is TRBV18 and J usage is TRBJ1-5; D is possibly TRBD1 (6 bases). Germline assignment: CDR1 KGHSH and CDR2 LQKENI. The CDR3 sequence is 16 residues long. V lost 3 bases to trimming and J lost 9 bases, with 21 bases between them. The entire variable domain, with the rest obtained from reference TRBV18 and TRBJ1-5, is as follows: NAGVMQNPRHLVRRRGQEARLRCSPMKGHSHVYWYRQLPEEGLKFMVYLQKENIIDESGMPKERFSAEFPKEGPSILRIQQVVRGDSAAYFCASSPSSGTPILPQHFGDGTRLSIL.

This clonotype was detected only once. The chain links TRBV7-8 to TRBJ2-7; D is unresolved. The germline V gene encodes CDR1 SGHVS and CDR2 FQNEAQ. Trimming took off 2 bases at V and 3 bases at J, with 11 bases between the two ends. CDR3 length: 14 residues. The CDR3: CASSLSSELYEQYF. In DNA, the CDR3 is TGTGCCAGCAGCTTATCTAGTGAACTCTACGAGCAGTACTTC.

This clonotype was found a few times. V gene TRBV12-3 or TRBV12-4 combines with J gene TRBJ2-7, with 8 bases identical to TRBD1. V lost 3 bases to trimming and J lost 5 bases; unmatched junction nucleotides: 3. The CDR3 is 13 amino acids. The CDR3 DNA is TGTGCCAGCAGTTTCAGGGGGCTGAACGAGCAGTACTTC. Residues: CASSFRGLNEQYF.

The rearrangement uses TRBV28 and TRBJ2-7; 8 nucleotides align to TRBD1. The junction had 7 bases not matched to a gene; V was cut back by 2 bases and J by 4 bases. CDR3 size: 15 residues. Looked up from germline, CDR1 is MDHEN and CDR2 is SYDVKM. In DNA, the CDR3 is TGTGCCAGCAGTTTAGGACAGGGAATGAAATACGAGCAGTACTTC. This translates into CASSLGQGMKYEQYF.

The rearrangement joins TRBV25-1 to TRBJ1-2; 7 nucleotides align to TRBD1. CDR3 length equals 13 residues. Germline loops: CDR1 MGHDK, CDR2 SYGVNS. V trimming: 6 bases; J trimming: 5 bases; junction bases outside the gene matches: 6. Written as DNA, the CDR3 is TGTGCCAGCAGACAGGGGCGGAGATATGGCTACACCTTC. It translates to CASRQGRRYGYTF.

The chain couples TRBV29-1 to TRBJ2-3; tentative D call: TRBD2 (6 bases). The CDR3 spans 15 residues. Germline CDR1 is SQVTM and CDR2 is ANQGSEA. V lost 3 bases and J lost 0, with 13 bases in between. The CDR3 loop is CSVDRVAVSTDTQYF. As DNA, the CDR3 is TGCAGCGTTGACCGGGTAGCGGTAAGCACAGATACGCAGTATTTT.

This clonotype was found once. The chain has TRBV6-2 or TRBV6-3 and TRBJ2-7; D perhaps matches TRBD1 (6 bases). The CDR3 consists of 20 residues. Trimming left V 5 bases short and J 2 bases short, with 31 bases between. The germline V gene encodes CDR1 MNHEY and CDR2 SVGEGT. CDR3 bases: TGTGCCAGCAGTAGCAGAGTTACCAGGGGCCGCGGAAAGGGGACCTACGAGCAGTACTTC. Its translation: CASSSRVTRGRGKGTYEQYF.

This chain links TRBV20-1 with TRBJ2-1, with 8 bases fitting TRBD2. Germline V gene data show CDR1 as DFQATT and CDR2 as SNEGSKA (reference sequence). With V trimmed by 5 bases and J by 2 bases, 11 bases remained unmatched. This CDR3 spans 16 amino acids. The CDR3 coding sequence is TGCAGTGCTCAGAGGGGGGCGGGGGGAACCTACAATGAGCAGTTCTTC. Protein sequence: CSAQRGAGGTYNEQFF.

The rearrangement uses TRBV9 and TRBJ2-4; unclear D gene. The J call is uncertain, as TRBJ2-7 better fits the DNA end. This CDR3 comprises 13 residues. Germline lookup yields CDR1 SGDLS and CDR2 YYNGEE. The CDR3 DNA sequence: TGTGCCAGCAGCGGTAACCCTCGGAACGAGCAGTACTTC. It is translated as CASSGNPRNEQYF.

The count of this clonotype is one. This chain joins TRBV7-8 and TRBJ2-2; weak D call: TRBD1 (6 bases). With 6 bases removed from V and 4 bases from J, the gap between germline ends came to 9 bases. Germline-derived CDR1 and CDR2 are SGHVS and FQNEAQ. This CDR3 region has 13 residues. The CDR3 protein is CASRLQGTGELFF. The CDR3 DNA reads as TGTGCCAGCAGGCTACAGGGCACCGGGGAGCTGTTTTTT.

This clonotype showed up just once. The chain joins TRBV20-1 to TRBJ2-1, with D possibly being TRBD2 (5 bases). The V gene lost 6 bases and the J gene lost 10 bases, with 22 bases spanning the gap. The germline gives CDR1 DFQATT, CDR2 SNEGSKA (reference sequence). The CDR3 spans 14 residues. The CDR3 coding sequence is TGCAGTGCGTCCCAAGACGGATCCAAGCGGGAGCAGTTCTTC. Its translation: CSASQDGSKREQFF.

V is TRBV6-2 or TRBV6-3 and J is TRBJ1-5, with D possibly matching TRBD1 (6 bases). The CDR3 runs to 14 residues. Trimming took 2 bases from V and 2 from J, leaving 7 bases between them. Germline V gene data show CDR1 as MNHEY and CDR2 as SVGEGT. In nucleotides, the CDR3 is TGTGCCAGCAGTTACGCAGGGGGCAATCAGCCCCAGCATTTT. This codes for CASSYAGGNQPQHF.

This chain joins TRBV30 and TRBJ2-7; weak D call: TRBD1 (6 bases). The end of the DNA fits TRBJ2-5 better, so the J call may be wrong. The CDR3 covers 15 residues. Germline CDR1 GTSNPN, CDR2 SVGIG (reference sequence). The CDR3 is CAWAPGTSYMETQYF. The DNA of the CDR3 is TGTGCCTGGGCCCCCGGGACATCTTATATGGAGACCCAGTACTTC.

This chain links TRBV10-3 with TRBJ2-1; 11 bases fit TRBD2. Looked up from germline, CDR1 is ENHRY and CDR2 is SYGVKD. V lost 6 bases and J lost 10; bases outside the gene matches: 8. This CDR3 contains 14 residues. The CDR3 reads CAIRLSGGAREQFF. The CDR3 region has the DNA TGTGCCATCAGACTTAGCGGGGGGGCCCGGGAGCAGTTCTTC.

This clonotype was seen repeatedly, ten times or more. The chain links TRBV20-1 to TRBJ2-7; 10 bases match TRBD1. Unmatched junction bases numbered 6, after V lost 4 bases and J lost 3 bases. There are 14 residues in the CDR3. The germline CDR1 and CDR2 sequences are DFQATT and SNEGSKA (reference sequence). CDR3 DNA sequence: TGCAGTGCTACTTGGACAGGGGGAATCTACGAGCAGTACTTC. Encoded protein: CSATWTGGIYEQYF.

The gene calls are TRBV28 and TRBJ1-1, with D perhaps matching TRBD1 (5 bases). This CDR3 has 13 amino acids. CDR1 and CDR2 from the germline V gene are MDHEN and SYDVKM. The V gene lost 1 base and the J gene lost 11 bases, with 14 bases spanning the gap. DNA of the CDR3: TGTGCCAGCAGTTTATACGGGACGGGCATGGCTTTCTTT. The encoded protein is CASSLYGTGMAFF.